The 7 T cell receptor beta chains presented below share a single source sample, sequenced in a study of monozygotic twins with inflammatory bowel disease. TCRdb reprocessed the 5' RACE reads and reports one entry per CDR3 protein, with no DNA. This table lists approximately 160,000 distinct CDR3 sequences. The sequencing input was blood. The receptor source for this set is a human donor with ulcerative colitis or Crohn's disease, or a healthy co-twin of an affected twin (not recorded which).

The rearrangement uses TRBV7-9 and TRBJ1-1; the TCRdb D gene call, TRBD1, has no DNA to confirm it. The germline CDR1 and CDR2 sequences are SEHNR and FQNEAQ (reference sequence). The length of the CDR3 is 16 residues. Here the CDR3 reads CASSLRAGFSNTEAFF.

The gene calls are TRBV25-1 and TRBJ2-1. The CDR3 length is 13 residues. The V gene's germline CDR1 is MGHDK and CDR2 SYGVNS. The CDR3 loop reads CASSGYRDNEQFF.

The CDR3: CASSLGGASDLEEHTYNEQFF. The chain has TRBV5-6 and TRBJ2-1; without DNA, the TCRdb call of TRBD1 cannot be checked. Looked up from germline, CDR1 is SGHDT and CDR2 is YYEEEE. CDR3 length: 21 amino acids.

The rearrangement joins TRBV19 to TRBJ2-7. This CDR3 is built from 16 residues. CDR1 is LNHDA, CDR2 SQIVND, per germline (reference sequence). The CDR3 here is CASSIDYGVKPYEQYF. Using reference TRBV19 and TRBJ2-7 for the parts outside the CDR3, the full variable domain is DGGITQSPKYLFRKEGQNVTLSCEQNLNHDAMYWYRQDPGQGLRLIYYSQIVNDFQKGDIAEGYSVSREKKESFPLTVTSAQKNPTAFYLCASSIDYGVKPYEQYFGPGTRLTVT.

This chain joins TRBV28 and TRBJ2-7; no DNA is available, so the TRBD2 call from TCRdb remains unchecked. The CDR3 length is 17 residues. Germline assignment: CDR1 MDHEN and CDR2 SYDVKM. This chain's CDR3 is CASRGTSGSRSSYEQYF.

Here the CDR3 reads CASSLAVGQGNSPLHF. This chain connects TRBV5-6 to TRBJ1-6; as DNA is missing, the TRBD1 call by TCRdb cannot be tested. There are 16 residues in the CDR3. Germline V gene sequence: CDR1 SGHDT, CDR2 YYEEEE. Together with reference TRBV5-6 and TRBJ1-6, the CDR3 gives the full variable domain: DAGVTQSPTHLIKTRGQQVTLRCSPKSGHDTVSWYQQALGQGPQFIFQYYEEEERQRGNFPDRFSGHQFPNYSSELNVNALLLGDSALYLCASSLAVGQGNSPLHFGNGTRLTVT.

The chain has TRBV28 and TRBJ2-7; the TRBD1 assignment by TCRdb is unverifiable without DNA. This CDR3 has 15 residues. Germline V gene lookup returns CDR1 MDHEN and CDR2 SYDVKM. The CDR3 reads CASSLYPHDRGEQYF.